These 28 T cell receptor beta chains were sequenced from one sample in a study of CD8+ T cells in alopecia areata. Alopecia areata patients had lesional scalp punch biopsies and peripheral blood taken from them. As the sequencing template, cDNA was produced by extracting RNA and reverse transcribing it. Produced via immunoSEQ multiplex PCR; TCRdb's table is partial and in-frame only. The sample lists about 12,000 clones; roughly 60% were seen once. Sequenced material: skin. The origin of the receptors is a human donor with alopecia areata.

The chain links TRBV7-3 to TRBJ2-5; 8 nucleotides match TRBD1. V was clipped by 5 bases and J by 7 bases; unmatched bases: 15. Germline values: CDR1 SGHTA, CDR2 FQGTGA. The CDR3 covers 16 residues. CDR3 loop: CASSQAARTGQGTQYF. For the CDR3, the DNA is TGTGCCAGCAGCCAAGCCGCCCGGACAGGGCAGGGGACCCAGTACTTC. Full variable domain (rest looked up from reference TRBV7-3 and TRBJ2-5): GAGVSQTPSNKVTEKGKYVELRCDPISGHTALYWYRQSLGQGPEFLIYFQGTGAADDSGLPNDRFFAVRPEGSVSTLKIQRTERGDSAVYLCASSQAARTGQGTQYFGPGTRLLVL.

This chain connects TRBV6-6 to TRBJ2-3; the match to TRBD2 covers 8 bases. Germline values: CDR1 MNHNY, CDR2 SVGAGI (reference sequence). With V trimmed by 5 bases and J by 3 bases, 7 bases remained unmatched. The CDR3 extends over 15 amino acids. The CDR3 nucleotides are TGTGCCAGCAGTCCGACCTTAGCGGGGACAGATACGCAGTATTTT. It translates to CASSPTLAGTDTQYF.

V and J are TRBV28 and TRBJ2-7; 7 bases match TRBD2. The CDR3 length is 15 residues. Looked up from germline, CDR1 is MDHEN and CDR2 is SYDVKM. V lost 3 bases and J lost 4; bases outside the gene matches: 9. The CDR3 here is CASSFGAGAGYEQYF. CDR3 DNA: TGTGCCAGCAGTTTTGGTGCGGGAGCTGGTTACGAGCAGTACTTC.

This clone appeared a few times. This chain links TRBV7-6 with TRBJ2-1; 10 bases fit TRBD2. The germline V gene has CDR1 SGHVS and CDR2 FNYEAQ. V trimming: 2 bases; J trimming: 5 bases; junction bases outside the gene matches: 9. CDR3 length equals 17 residues. CDR3 in amino acids: CASSLLYSGRLNNEQFF. DNA of the CDR3: TGTGCCAGCAGCTTATTATATAGCGGGAGGCTGAACAATGAGCAGTTCTTC.

This chain connects TRBV6-6 to TRBJ1-1; D gene ambiguous. The CDR3 is 14 residues long. The germline CDR1 and CDR2 sequences are MNHNY and SVGAGI (reference sequence). With 7 bases removed from V and 0 bases from J, the gap between germline ends came to 12 bases. The CDR3 coding sequence is TGTGCCAGCATGTACGGTGTAATGAACACTGAAGCTTTCTTT. Encoded protein: CASMYGVMNTEAFF.

The gene calls are TRBV30 and TRBJ2-1, with D perhaps TRBD1 (5 bases). Between the trimmed V and J ends, which lost 2 bases and 7 bases, there was a span of 18 bases. The CDR3 sequence is 15 residues long. From germline, CDR1 is GTSNPN and CDR2 SVGIG (reference sequence). CDR3 in amino acids: CAWSPRSGFSNEQFF. The CDR3 nucleotides are TGTGCCTGGAGTCCTCGATCAGGGTTCTCAAATGAGCAGTTCTTC.

This clone was seen a handful of times. This chain joins TRBV28 and TRBJ2-7; TRBD2 agrees at 10 bases. The CDR3 consists of 16 residues. V was clipped by 3 bases and J by 2 bases; unmatched bases: 7. The V gene's germline CDR1 is MDHEN and CDR2 SYDVKM. CDR3 sequence reads: CASSFTLAGLTYEQYF. The CDR3 DNA reads TGTGCCAGCAGTTTCACACTAGCGGGGCTTACCTACGAGCAGTACTTC. Full variable domain (outside the CDR3, taken from reference TRBV28 and TRBJ2-7): DVKVTQSSRYLVKRTGEKVFLECVQDMDHENMFWYRQDPGLGLRLIYFSYDVKMKEKGDIPEGYSVSREKKERFSLILESASTNQTSMYLCASSFTLAGLTYEQYFGPGTRLTVT.

V gene TRBV2 combines with J gene TRBJ2-7; D may match TRBD1 or TRBD2 (6 bases each). The length of the CDR3 is 15 residues. Germline CDR1 reads SNHLY; CDR2 reads FYNNEI. Trimming removed 2 bases from V and 6 bases from J, with 17 bases in between. The CDR3 DNA is TGTGCCAGCAGTGAAAGGGGGGCGACTATGGGCGAGCAGTACTTC. Translating gives CASSERGATMGEQYF.

The V gene is TRBV14, the J gene TRBJ2-7, with D perhaps matching TRBD2 (6 bases). Per the germline V gene, CDR1 is SGHDN and CDR2 is FVKESK. Trimming stripped 4 bases from V and 2 bases from J, with 12 bases between. The CDR3 consists of 14 residues. The DNA for the CDR3 is TGTGCCAGCAGCCTGGAGGGTGATGCCTACGAGCAGTACTTC. As protein: CASSLEGDAYEQYF.

This clone was counted a few times. The chain recombines TRBV18 with TRBJ2-3; 7 bases line up with TRBD1. Germline loops: CDR1 KGHSH, CDR2 LQKENI. J lost 6 bases, V lost 1 base, and 10 bases had no gene match. This CDR3 is 16 amino acids long. The CDR3 spells CASSPLVTGSTDTQYF. The CDR3 nucleotides are TGTGCCAGCTCACCACTTGTGACAGGGTCAACGGATACGCAGTATTTT.

This rearrangement joins TRBV30 to TRBJ2-7; the match to TRBD2 covers 11 bases. Germline CDR1 is GTSNPN and CDR2 is SVGIG (reference sequence). There are 17 residues in the CDR3. With 1 base clipped from V and 4 bases from J, the junction kept 12 bases outside the gene matches. The CDR3 DNA follows: TGTGCCTGGAGTGGACAGGGCACTAGCGGGAGTGTGTACGAGCAGTACTTC. Its translation is CAWSGQGTSGSVYEQYF.

CDR3 DNA: TGCAGCGCTCCAGGTGGCTGGGGCACTGAAGCTTTCTTT. Translated: CSAPGGWGTEAFF. The V call is TRBV29-1, the J call TRBJ1-1; D is undetermined. This CDR3 has 13 amino acids. V lost 7 bases to trimming and J lost 4 bases, with 16 bases between them. Germline V CDR1 and CDR2: SQVTM, ANQGSEA.

J is TRBJ1-2 and V is TRBV4-1; tentatively, D is TRBD1 (5 bases). The CDR3 is 14 amino acids. Germline V CDR1 and CDR2: MGHRA, YSYEKL. V was trimmed by 4 bases and J by 2 bases, leaving 11 bases between them. The CDR3 sequence is CASSRGWGNYGYTF. The CDR3 DNA reads TGCGCCAGCAGCCGGGGGTGGGGAAACTATGGCTACACCTTC.

V is TRBV29-1 and J is TRBJ2-7; 7 bases map to TRBD2. With V trimmed by 1 base and J by 2 bases, 5 bases remained unmatched. The CDR3 totals 14 residues. CDR1 is SQVTM, CDR2 ANQGSEA, per germline. The CDR3 protein is CSVEGTGGTYEQYF. The CDR3 DNA reads TGCAGCGTTGAAGGTACGGGAGGTACCTACGAGCAGTACTTC.

This chain's CDR3 is CASSPGSSSYNEQFF. Written as DNA, the CDR3 is TGTGCCAGCAGCCCGGGCAGTAGCTCCTACAATGAGCAGTTCTTC. The V call is TRBV11-3, the J call TRBJ2-1; unclear D gene. V lost 5 bases to trimming and J lost 0 bases, with 11 bases between them. Per germline, CDR1 SGHNT and CDR2 YENEEA. CDR3 length: 15 residues.

The chain joins TRBV5-1 to TRBJ2-1, with 11 bases that match TRBD2. The V and J ends lost 4 bases and 9 bases, in that order; junction bases with no gene match: 12. Germline V gene data show CDR1 as SGHRS and CDR2 as YFSETQ. The CDR3 loop spans 16 amino acids. The CDR3 spells CASSTPGLAESSEQFF. In DNA form, the CDR3 reads TGCGCCAGCAGCACCCCGGGACTAGCGGAGTCGAGTGAGCAGTTCTTC.

This chain joins TRBV19 and TRBJ2-2, with 7 nucleotides matching TRBD1. CDR3 length: 14 residues. V gave up 10 bases and J gave up 5 bases; unmatched junction bases: 10. CDR1 is LNHDA and CDR2 is SQIVND in the germline V gene (reference sequence). CDR3 amino acids: CAISSGTETGELFF. CDR3 bases: TGTGCCATCTCATCCGGGACAGAGACCGGGGAGCTGTTTTTT.

The J gene is TRBJ1-5, the V gene TRBV19; 8 bases are shared with TRBD1. The junction had 7 bases not matched to a gene; V was cut back by 2 bases and J by 4 bases. There are 16 residues in the CDR3. Per the germline V gene, CDR1 is LNHDA and CDR2 is SQIVND (reference sequence). CDR3: CASSISTGAKNQPQHF. In DNA, the CDR3 is TGTGCCAGTAGTATATCGACAGGGGCAAAAAATCAGCCCCAGCATTTT.

In its sample, this clone was seen a few times. V usage is TRBV10-3 and J usage is TRBJ2-7, with 9 bases fitting TRBD2. V trimming: 3 bases; J trimming: 5 bases; junction bases outside the gene matches: 5. The CDR3 is 14 residues long. Germline values: CDR1 ENHRY, CDR2 SYGVKD. The CDR3 nucleotides read TGTGCCATCAGTGAATCTAGCGGGACTAACGAGCAGTACTTC. Residues: CAISESSGTNEQYF.

The rearrangement uses TRBV7-9 and TRBJ2-7, with 7 nucleotides matching TRBD1. This CDR3 has 18 residues. With V trimmed by 5 bases and J by 2 bases, 18 bases remained unmatched. Germline V lookup: CDR1 SEHNR, CDR2 FQNEAQ (reference sequence). The CDR3 bases are TGTGCCAGCAGCCCGCCAACACGGAGGACAGGTCCAACCTACGAGCAGTACTTC. This gives the protein CASSPPTRRTGPTYEQYF. Full variable domain (rest looked up from reference TRBV7-9 and TRBJ2-7): DTGVSQNPRHKITKRGQNVTFRCDPISEHNRLYWYRQTLGQGPEFLTYFQNEAQLEKSRLLSDRFSAERPKGSFSTLEIQRTEQGDSAMYLCASSPPTRRTGPTYEQYFGPGTRLTVT.

This clone was picked up one time. The V and J genes are TRBV7-2 and TRBJ1-2; no reliable D call. V was cut by 2 bases and J by 8 bases, with 15 bases left in between. The CDR3 has 14 amino acids. Looked up from germline, CDR1 is SGHTA and CDR2 is FQGNSA. The CDR3 bases are TGTGCCAGCAGCTTATTACGGGGAACGGGAGGCTACACCTTC. It translates to CASSLLRGTGGYTF.

The V gene is TRBV6-5, the J gene TRBJ2-2, with 11 nucleotides matching TRBD2. The CDR3 is made up of 16 amino acids. With V trimmed by 3 bases and J by 3 bases, 3 bases remained unmatched. Germline CDR1 is MNHEY and CDR2 is SVGAGI. The CDR3 DNA sequence: TGTGCCAGCAGTTATCCGGGACTAGCGGACACCGGGGAGCTGTTTTTT. This codes for CASSYPGLADTGELFF.

V is TRBV29-1 and J is TRBJ2-7; 9 bases fit TRBD2. Germline values: CDR1 SQVTM, CDR2 ANQGSEA. Unmatched junction bases numbered 8, after V lost 8 bases and J lost 3 bases. The CDR3 extends over 13 amino acids. For the CDR3, the DNA is TGCAGCTACTATAGCGGGAGTAGCTACGAGCAGTACTTC. Translated: CSYYSGSSYEQYF.

J is TRBJ2-3 and V is TRBV6-5, with 7 bases fitting TRBD1. CDR1 is MNHEY, CDR2 SVGAGI, per germline. Unmatched junction bases numbered 7, after V lost 6 bases and J lost 1 base. The CDR3 spans 15 residues. CDR3 region: CASSLNTGGTDTQYF. The DNA of the CDR3 is TGTGCCAGCAGCTTAAACACAGGGGGCACAGATACGCAGTATTTT.

CDR3 region: CATSRNLADFNNEQFF. In DNA form, the CDR3 reads TGTGCCACCAGCAGAAACTTAGCCGATTTCAACAATGAGCAGTTCTTC. The chain uses TRBV15 and TRBJ2-1; D is undetermined. The CDR3 covers 16 residues. The V gene's germline CDR1 is LNHNV and CDR2 YYDKDF (reference sequence). Trimming took off 2 bases at V and 5 bases at J, with 16 bases between the two ends.

This clone has only a few counts. The CDR3 reads CASTLGGLAESKNIQYF. The CDR3 bases are TGTGCCAGCACCTTGGGGGGGCTAGCGGAATCCAAAAACATTCAGTACTTC. V usage is TRBV7-2 and J usage is TRBJ2-4; tentative D call: TRBD2 (7 bases). This CDR3 is built from 17 residues. CDR1 and CDR2 (germline): SGHTA, FQGNSA. V lost 7 bases and J lost 2, with 21 bases in between.

The chain couples TRBV9 to TRBJ1-2; D is unclear. The CDR3 spans 15 residues. Trimming shortened V by 2 bases and J by 1 base, and 12 bases separated the two germline ends. Germline-derived CDR1 and CDR2 are SGDLS and YYNGEE. CDR3 region: CASSVDGRFNYGYTF. The CDR3 nucleotides are TGTGCCAGCAGCGTCGACGGAAGATTTAACTATGGCTACACCTTC.

This chain joins TRBV27 and TRBJ1-5; TRBD1 is a possible D gene (6 bases). Trimming shortened V by 4 bases and J by 5 bases, and 12 bases separated the two germline ends. The CDR3 is 14 residues long. Germline V lookup: CDR1 MNHEY, CDR2 SMNVEV (reference sequence). CDR3 DNA: TGTGCCAGCAGTTCACGGACAGCAGATCAGCCCCAGCATTTT. This translates into CASSSRTADQPQHF.